Following are 28 T cell receptor beta chains from one sample sequenced in a study of T-cell reconstitution after alpha-beta-depleted transplantation in children. Researchers prepared the TCRbeta library using unique molecular identifiers, the study reports. A single record per CDR3 protein comes from TCRdb applying MiXCR to the PCR reads. The sample has 350,000 to 400,000 distinct CDR3 sequences, about an eighth seen once. The sequencing here drew on PBMCs, taken from the stem cell graft. The receptors come from a human donor who donated a stem cell graft to a child with Fanconi anemia.

This clonotype has more than one count but fewer than ten. The DNA of the CDR3 is TGTGCCAGCAGCCAAGGGGGGTATGTGTATTTT. It is translated as CASSQGGYVYF. The V gene is TRBV7-9, the J gene TRBJ2-3; D tentatively fits TRBD1 or TRBD2 (6 bases each). The germline gives CDR1 SEHNR, CDR2 FQNEAQ (reference sequence). V was trimmed by 5 bases and J by 14 bases, leaving 14 bases between them. The CDR3 covers 11 residues.

This clonotype occurred many times. The chain is built from TRBV2 and TRBJ1-4; TRBD1 is a possible D gene (6 bases). CDR3 length equals 14 residues. V lost 7 bases to trimming and J lost 12 bases, with 21 bases between them. CDR1 is SNHLY, CDR2 FYNNEI, per germline. CDR3: CASMAAGHSGELFF. CDR3 nucleotide sequence: TGTGCCAGCATGGCTGCGGGACACTCCGGGGAACTGTTTTTT. The full variable domain, with the rest looked up from reference TRBV2 and TRBJ1-4, is EPEVTQTPSHQVTQMGQEVILRCVPISNHLYFYWYRQILGQKVEFLVSFYNNEISEKSEIFDDQFSVERPDGSNFTLKIRSTKLEDSAMYFCASMAAGHSGELFFGSGTQLSVL.

This clonotype was seen more than once but under ten times. V is TRBV6-1 and J is TRBJ2-5; 11 bases match TRBD2. Unmatched junction bases numbered 5, after V lost 8 bases and J lost 0 bases. There are 15 residues in the CDR3. Germline V gene lookup returns CDR1 MNHNS and CDR2 SASEGT. The CDR3 reads CASQTSGGNQETQYF. As DNA, the CDR3 is TGTGCCAGCCAAACTAGCGGGGGAAACCAAGAGACCCAGTACTTC.

The chain couples TRBV6-1 to TRBJ2-3; 8 bases agree with TRBD2. This CDR3 spans 17 amino acids. Germline trimming cut 2 bases from V and 0 bases from J; bases unmatched to any gene: 7. Germline V gene data show CDR1 as MNHNS and CDR2 as SASEGT. The CDR3 loop is CASSERLAGLSTDTQYF. The CDR3 nucleotides read TGTGCCAGCAGTGAAAGGTTAGCGGGGCTTAGCACAGATACGCAGTATTTT.

This clonotype turned up a few times. The chain is built from TRBV5-6 and TRBJ2-2, with a weak D call TRBD2 (6 bases). The CDR3 runs 16 residues. The V end lost 4 bases, the J end lost 5 bases, and 18 bases lay between the germline ends. The germline gives CDR1 SGHDT, CDR2 YYEEEE. CDR3 coding DNA: TGTGCCAGCAGCCTATGGACACGGGGGATTACCGGGGAGCTGTTTTTT. It codes for CASSLWTRGITGELFF.

Ten or more counts support this clonotype. One end of the junction does not line up with germline, which may come from a read error. The CDR3 is CASSLGQGTYNEQFF. CDR3 in DNA: TGTGCCAGCAGTTTAGGTCAGGGGACCTACAATGAGCAGTTCTTC. The J gene is TRBJ2-1, the V gene TRBV5-1, with a possible D match to TRBD1 (6 bases). Germline values: CDR1 SGHRS, CDR2 YFSETQ. This CDR3 contains 15 residues. Filled out from reference TRBV5-1 and TRBJ2-1, the complete variable domain reads KAGVTQTPRYLIKTRGQQVTLSCSPISGHRSVSWYQQTPGQGLQFLFEYFSETQRNKGNFPGRFSGRQFSNSRSEMNVSTLELGDSALYLCASSLGQGTYNEQFFGPGTRLTVL.

This clonotype has only a few counts. V is TRBV12-3 or TRBV12-4 and J is TRBJ2-2; TRBD1 might be the D (6 bases). The CDR3 totals 15 residues. The ends were cut back, 7 bases at V and 6 bases at J, with 18 bases in the middle. CDR3 sequence (DNA): TGTGCCAGCAATACTCAGGGGCCTGGAGCCGGGGAGCTGTTTTTT. Residues: CASNTQGPGAGELFF.

This clonotype appeared many times. This sequence joins TRBV12-3 or TRBV12-4 and TRBJ2-2, with D perhaps TRBD1 or TRBD2 (5 bases each). Trimming shortened V by 5 bases and J by 6 bases, and 19 bases separated the two germline ends. The CDR3 loop spans 16 amino acids. The CDR3 sequence is CASSPTVGVDAGELFF. CDR3 DNA sequence: TGTGCCAGCAGTCCCACTGTGGGGGTGGACGCCGGGGAGCTGTTTTTT.

V is TRBV7-2 and J is TRBJ1-1; no definite D call. Germline CDR1 reads SGHTA; CDR2 reads FQGNSA. CDR3 length: 13 residues. Between the trimmed V and J ends, which lost 2 bases and 5 bases, there was a span of 9 bases. As DNA, the CDR3 is TGTGCCAGCAGCTTACGGGCCCGGACTGAAGCTTTCTTT. This translates into CASSLRARTEAFF.

CDR3: CASRLEVRRDAGGYNEQFF. The CDR3, as DNA: TGTGCAAGTCGCTTAGAAGTCCGGCGGGACGCGGGGGGGTACAATGAGCAGTTCTTC. The chain recombines TRBV12-2 with TRBJ2-1; the D call TRBD2 from the table was never checked on the DNA. TRBV12-2 is designated a pseudogene. This CDR3 spans 19 amino acids.

The chain joins TRBV7-9 to TRBJ1-4; D is ambiguous. The CDR3 totals 15 residues. V dropped 2 bases and J dropped 4 bases, with 11 bases sitting between them. CDR1 SEHNR and CDR2 FQNEAQ come from the germline V gene (reference sequence). Written as DNA, the CDR3 is TGTGCCAGCAGCTTATCGAGCAGTGGTAATGAAAAACTGTTTTTT. Protein sequence: CASSLSSSGNEKLFF.

There are a few counts of this clonotype. CDR3 protein: CASSERVDGETQYF. In DNA, the CDR3 is TGTGCCAGCAGTGAAAGGGTAGACGGAGAGACCCAGTACTTC. The chain uses TRBV2 and TRBJ2-5, with D hard to call. V lost 2 bases and J 4 bases, leaving 11 bases between the germline ends. The length of the CDR3 is 14 residues. The germline V gene encodes CDR1 SNHLY and CDR2 FYNNEI.

The chain recombines TRBV5-1 with TRBJ2-5; weak D call: TRBD1 (5 bases). CDR1 is SGHRS, CDR2 YFSETQ, per germline. V dropped 3 bases and J dropped 3 bases, with 15 bases sitting between them. This CDR3 has 15 residues. CDR3 sequence reads: CASSSQKTDKETQYF. As DNA, the CDR3 is TGCGCCAGCAGCTCACAAAAGACGGACAAAGAGACCCAGTACTTC.

There are many counts of this clonotype. The chain combines TRBV7-9 with TRBJ1-2, with D maybe TRBD1 (6 bases). The CDR3 runs 15 residues. Germline V gives CDR1 SEHNR, CDR2 FQNEAQ (reference sequence). The V end was cut by 3 bases, the J end by 6 bases, with 17 bases between. The CDR3: CASSLKITGFHGYTF. CDR3 bases: TGTGCCAGCAGCTTGAAAATCACAGGGTTCCATGGCTACACCTTC.

This clonotype showed up many times. The chain recombines TRBV9 with TRBJ1-1, with a weak D call TRBD1 (6 bases). The ends were cut back, 6 bases at V and 4 bases at J, with 28 bases in the middle. CDR3 length: 18 residues. Germline values: CDR1 SGDLS, CDR2 YYNGEE. CDR3 sequence reads: CASTPIWAEGVWSTEAFF. In DNA form, the CDR3 reads TGTGCCAGCACCCCGATATGGGCAGAGGGGGTCTGGAGCACTGAAGCTTTCTTT.

The chain joins TRBV28 to TRBJ1-1; D is ambiguous. The CDR3 consists of 15 residues. V lost 3 bases to trimming and J lost 6 bases, with 17 bases between them. CDR1 and CDR2 (germline): MDHEN, SYDVKM. CDR3: CASSLARPPRAEAFF. The CDR3 DNA sequence: TGTGCCAGCAGTTTGGCGCGGCCCCCTCGGGCTGAAGCTTTCTTT. Full variable domain (missing parts from reference TRBV28 and TRBJ1-1): DVKVTQSSRYLVKRTGEKVFLECVQDMDHENMFWYRQDPGLGLRLIYFSYDVKMKEKGDIPEGYSVSREKKERFSLILESASTNQTSMYLCASSLARPPRAEAFFGQGTRLTVV.

The chain uses TRBV6-5 and TRBJ2-3, with 9 bases lining up with TRBD2. The CDR3 totals 15 residues. Germline lookup yields CDR1 MNHEY and CDR2 SVGAGI. J was trimmed by 8 bases and V by 7 bases; bases with no gene match: 13. CDR3: CASISRAGGVATQYF. CDR3 coding DNA: TGTGCCAGCATTTCCCGGGCGGGGGGGGTTGCTACGCAGTATTTT.

This clonotype turned up a few times. The junction differs from germline at one of its ends, possibly a read error. This sequence joins TRBV19 and TRBJ1-1, with 8 bases identical to TRBD1. CDR1 LNHDA and CDR2 SQIVND come from the germline V gene (reference sequence). This CDR3 is built from 17 residues. CDR3 residues: CASSTLRDRSLNTEVFF. The CDR3 coding sequence is TGTGCCAGTAGTACCCTCCGGGACAGGAGTTTGAACACTGAAGTTTTCTTT.

This clonotype came up a few times. The V and J genes are TRBV28 and TRBJ2-7; D is perhaps TRBD1 or TRBD2 (5 bases each). The CDR3 sequence is 13 residues long. The V and J ends lost 6 bases and 5 bases respectively, with 14 bases between them. CDR1 MDHEN and CDR2 SYDVKM come from the germline V gene. The DNA of the CDR3 is TGTGCCAGCAGAAAATCCGGGACCGACGAGCAGTACGTC. Translating gives CASRKSGTDEQYV.

CDR3 protein: CASTFGSPTNEKLFF. The CDR3 DNA is TGCGCCAGCACCTTCGGAAGCCCAACTAATGAAAAACTGTTTTTT. The chain is built from TRBV5-1 and TRBJ1-4; no definite D call. V was shortened by 6 bases and J by 0 bases, with 12 bases between the two germline ends. The CDR3 consists of 15 residues. The germline CDR1 and CDR2 sequences are SGHRS and YFSETQ.

The chain recombines TRBV20-1 with TRBJ1-4; TRBD1 agrees at 8 bases. CDR1 DFQATT and CDR2 SNEGSKA come from the germline V gene (reference sequence). The CDR3 extends over 14 amino acids. V shed 3 bases, J shed 7 bases, and the junction held 7 bases outside the gene matches. CDR3 nucleotides: TGCAGTGCTAGCCAGACAGGGGTGGGTGAAAAACTGTTTTTT. Amino acid sequence: CSASQTGVGEKLFF.

This chain links TRBV5-1 with TRBJ1-3; no firm D call. The CDR3 has 15 amino acids. Per the germline V gene, CDR1 is SGHRS and CDR2 is YFSETQ. Trimming cost V 0 bases and J 0 bases, with 7 bases left between them. CDR3 loop: CASSLAMGSGNTIYF. In nucleotides, the CDR3 is TGCGCCAGCAGCTTGGCCATGGGCTCTGGAAACACCATATATTTT.

This clonotype was seen only a few times. V is TRBV20-1 and J is TRBJ2-1; the D gene could be TRBD1 or TRBD2 (5 bases each). Trimming took 5 bases from V and 10 from J, leaving 6 bases between them. The CDR3 spans 9 residues. Germline CDR1 is DFQATT and CDR2 is SNEGSKA (reference sequence). The DNA for the CDR3 is TGCAGTGCTGAGGGGGAGCAGTTCTTC. It specifies CSAEGEQFF.

The table lists this clonotype with many counts. This chain connects TRBV5-1 to TRBJ1-1, with D unresolved. The CDR3 consists of 16 residues. Germline-derived CDR1 and CDR2 are SGHRS and YFSETQ. V dropped 3 bases and J dropped 10 bases, with 25 bases sitting between them. CDR3 bases: TGCGCCAGCAGCTCGTCGGGCGGCACCTACCCATACGGAGCTTTCTTT. Protein product: CASSSSGGTYPYGAFF.

The chain links TRBV27 to TRBJ2-3; D possibly corresponds to TRBD1 (5 bases). Trimming took off 5 bases at V and 5 bases at J, with 11 bases between the two ends. This CDR3 is built from 13 residues. Germline CDR1 reads MNHEY; CDR2 reads SMNVEV (reference sequence). The DNA for the CDR3 is TGTGCCAGCAGTCCCGACAGAGGAGATACGCAGTATTTT. This sequence encodes CASSPDRGDTQYF.

This clonotype has at least ten counts. The chain uses TRBV12-3 or TRBV12-4 and TRBJ2-3, with no clear D. V lost 3 bases and J lost 12, with 13 bases in between. The length of the CDR3 is 12 residues. The CDR3 nucleotides read TGTGCCAGCAGTTTTGACACACTTAAACAGTATTTT. Amino acids: CASSFDTLKQYF.

The chain has TRBV11-2 and TRBJ2-1; D remains unclear. Germline values: CDR1 SGHAT, CDR2 FQNNGV. This CDR3 is 13 amino acids long. Deletions cut 5 bases from V and 4 bases from J, with 9 bases between. The CDR3 sequence is CASSARQYNEQFF. As DNA, the CDR3 is TGTGCCAGCAGCGCTAGGCAGTACAATGAGCAGTTCTTC.

This clonotype was counted once. The junction shows a germline mismatch at one end, possibly a read error. V gene TRBV7-2 combines with J gene TRBJ2-7; D remains ambiguous. CDR1 and CDR2 (germline): SGHTA, FQGNSA. CDR3 length equals 15 residues. CDR3 sequence: CASSLNGNPLYERYF. The DNA for the CDR3 is TGTGCCAGCAGCTTAAACGGCAACCCCCTCTACGAGCGGTACTTC.